This TCR beta chain was found in a study of OX40 agonist ivuxolimab in advanced cancers. Study overall: Patients receiving dose escalation had hepatocellular carcinoma, melanoma, renal cell or head and neck cancer.

The data were produced by immunoSEQ multiplex PCR, yet TCRdb's version contains in-frame clones alone and is incomplete. The sample has some 87,000 clones; roughly 87% are singletons. Losses at the gene ends were 1 base for V and 2 bases for J; bases not matched to a gene: 3. CDR3 size: 15 residues. Germline values: CDR1 SEHNR, CDR2 FQNEAQ (reference sequence). This material consisted of CD4+ or CD8+ T cells sorted from blood, taken in a trial of the OX40 agonist ivuxolimab. This TCR came from an adult with an advanced solid tumor such as melanoma, head and neck, liver or kidney cancer. V and J are TRBV7-9 and TRBJ2-3, with 7 bases matching TRBD2. In DNA form, the CDR3 reads TGTGCCAGCAGCTTAGGACTAGCTTCCACAGATACGCAGTATTTT. Protein product: CASSLGLASTDTQYF.